These 9 T cell receptor beta chains came from one sample sequenced in a study of Ad26.COV2.S vaccination and SARS-CoV-2 variants. Some clones are missing from TCRdb's copy, which holds only in-frame ones; the method was immunoSEQ multiplex PCR. Of under 550,000 clones detected, 90% appear once; the ten largest clones hold less than 15%. The treatment is: roughly 20 received Ad26.COV2.S at low or high dose, single or two shots; a few received placebo; per-sample allocation not given. Repertoires come from day 63 after the first vaccine or placebo injection. The sample in question was peripheral blood, obtained in a trial of Ad26.COV2.S vaccine versus placebo. Receptors were obtained from a person between 18 and 60 years old who received the Ad26.COV2.S COVID-19 vaccine or a placebo.

This clone is a singleton in its sample. This chain uses TRBV18 with TRBJ2-1; 7 nucleotides match TRBD1. CDR1 and CDR2 from the germline V gene are KGHSH and LQKENI. The CDR3 runs to 17 residues. The V gene end was trimmed by 3 bases and the J gene end by 5 bases; junction bases not matched to a gene: 13. CDR3: CASSPSMDHGTDNEQFF. The CDR3 DNA sequence: TGTGCCAGCTCACCCTCCATGGACCACGGGACAGACAATGAGCAGTTCTTC.

The chain employs TRBV10-3 and TRBJ2-1; D may match TRBD1 or TRBD2 (6 bases each). The CDR3 has 14 residues. CDR1 is ENHRY, CDR2 SYGVKD, per germline. The V end lost 6 bases, the J end lost 8 bases, and 17 bases lay between the germline ends. CDR3 DNA: TGTGCCATCAGCGTCATGGGGGGCTTCGATGAGCAGTTCTTC. Residues: CAISVMGGFDEQFF.

Turning to this clone: The same CDR3 arises from other DNA sequences in this sample as well. The V and J genes are TRBV4-3 and TRBJ2-6, with 7 positions matching TRBD1. The CDR3 length is 16 residues. The germline V gene encodes CDR1 LGHNA and CDR2 YSLEER. V shed 3 bases, J shed 0 bases, and the junction held 2 bases outside the gene matches. In DNA form, the CDR3 reads TGCGCCAGCAGCCAGGACAGGTCCTCTGGGGCCAACGTCCTGACTTTC. Protein sequence: CASSQDRSSGANVLTF.

V gene TRBV18 combines with J gene TRBJ2-7; D ambiguous. This CDR3 region has 12 residues. V was clipped by 6 bases and J by 9 bases, with 15 bases between them. Per germline, CDR1 KGHSH and CDR2 LQKENI. The CDR3 DNA sequence: TGTGCCAGCTCCCCTCGTGACGTGGGGCAGTACTTC. This encodes CASSPRDVGQYF.

The CDR3 region has the DNA TGTGCCAGCAGGGACCGGGACAGCCTTAACTATGGCTACACCTTC. Protein: CASRDRDSLNYGYTF. The genes are TRBV5-4 and TRBJ1-2; 7 bases align to TRBD1. J lost 1 base, V lost 5 bases, and 8 bases had no gene match. The germline V gene encodes CDR1 SGHNT and CDR2 YYREEE (reference sequence). There are 15 residues in the CDR3.

With respect to this clone: Compared with germline, one end of the junction differs, possibly owing to a read error. V and J are TRBV6-5 and TRBJ2-7; 9 bases agree with TRBD2. The CDR3 is 16 residues long. From germline, CDR1 is MNHEY and CDR2 SVGAGI. CDR3 region: CASSYFKTSGTYEQYF. CDR3 sequence (DNA): TGTGCCAGCAGCTACTTCAAGACTAGCGGAACCTACGAGCAGTACTTC.

In DNA form, the CDR3 reads TGTGCCAGCAGTGGCCTGGGAGCGAACACTGAAGCTTTCTTT. Protein sequence: CASSGLGANTEAFF. The chain has TRBV5-4 and TRBJ1-1; unclear D gene. The germline V and J ends were trimmed by 5 bases and 1 base, with 12 bases remaining between them. This CDR3 is built from 14 residues. The V gene's germline CDR1 is SGHNT and CDR2 YYREEE (reference sequence).

The chain joins TRBV7-8 to TRBJ2-7; 14 bases agree with TRBD2. Germline V gene data show CDR1 as SGHVS and CDR2 as FQNEAQ. This CDR3 spans 14 amino acids. Trimming at V came to 5 bases and at J to 5 bases, leaving 2 bases not matched to a gene. The CDR3: CASSRGLAGDEQYF. The CDR3 bases are TGTGCCAGCAGCCGGGGACTAGCGGGAGACGAGCAGTACTTC.

V and J are TRBV28 and TRBJ2-2; TRBD1 agrees at 10 bases. This CDR3 is built from 14 residues. The germline V gene has CDR1 MDHEN and CDR2 SYDVKM. The V gene end was trimmed by 8 bases and the J gene end by 6 bases; junction bases not matched to a gene: 6. The CDR3 sequence: CASANGQGAGELFF. In DNA form, the CDR3 reads TGTGCCAGCGCTAACGGACAGGGGGCCGGGGAGCTGTTTTTT.